This T cell receptor beta chain was captured in a study of cytomegalovirus exposure and HLA in healthy donors. This table comes from immunoSEQ multiplex PCR, and its TCRdb copy is limited to in-frame clones, with some not included. The sample carries fewer than 250,000 clones, about 83% recorded once. Looked up from germline, CDR1 is MNHEY and CDR2 is SMNVEV (reference sequence). The CDR3 runs to 17 residues. Losses at the gene ends were 4 bases for V and 4 bases for J; bases not matched to a gene: 15. The donors belonged to the roughly 110-subject validation cohort, separate from the roughly 600-subject first cohort.

This clonotype was sampled from a man between 18 and 29 years old in good health and CMV-seronegative. The rearrangement links TRBV27 to TRBJ2-5, with TRBD2 matching 7 bases. Sequenced input: PBMCs. The DNA for the CDR3 is TGTGCCAGCAGTTCCTTAACGGGACTATGGGAGGTAGAGACCCAGTACTTC. It yields the protein CASSSLTGLWEVETQYF.